Below, one TCR beta chain is given with its context. Its specific antigen is unknown. No quality values exist for individual bases; no much larger clone is one base distant. Collaborating institutions collected whole blood in K2EDTA tubes following their own protocols. For TCRbeta analysis, collaborators shipped samples in one of three forms: frozen whole blood, isolated PBMCs, or DNA extracted from either of those sample types. CDR1 and CDR2 (SQVTM, ANQGSEA) derive from the germline V gene. Including cysteine and phenylalanine, the CDR3 has 12 amino acids. Of all the DNA, just the CDR3 is kept, 36 bases in frame from base 1. V loses 1 base, J loses 6 bases, and the germline ends lie 10 bases apart. TCRbeta CDR3 regions were amplified from genomic DNA by means of the immunoSEQ Assay, a bias-controlled multiplex PCR. The source study handled its data this way. Nucleated cell counts per sample were estimated from amplification of reference gene primers within the assay. To quantify the absolute abundance of each unique TCRbeta CDR3 rearrangement, sequence reads were collapsed and filtered. For each sample, productive Simpson clonality was calculated as the square root of Simpson's diversity index over productive rearrangements. TCRdb retrieved this table from immuneACCESS and kept in-frame rearrangements only. Not all clones are present; in checked studies, unresolved V genes account for under half, and no reason is known for the remainder. V, J and clone size are those of that table, while D and trimming were read from the DNA. This sample holds approximately 50,000 clones; less than 80% were observed only once. Jointly, the top ten make up 25% of the sample.

The data are from a study of blood T cell repertoires in COVID-19 (dated by TCRdb to about 2020). At the level of the whole study: The collaborator samples originated in the United States, Italy and Spain and spanned the acute and convalescent phases of COVID-19. The material from the prospective study consisted of cDNA or gDNA derived from T cells, B-cell-depleted T cells, or PBMCs. The dataset comprised deeply sampled blood TCRbeta repertoires from subjects exposed to, actively infected with, or recovered from COVID-19. A freely available public database, intended as a resource for researchers studying the immune response to SARS-CoV-2, is where the repertoires were released. The samples were drawn from two sources: the first 160 participants of the ongoing ImmuneRACE study, and over 1,000 subjects contributed by 6 global collaborators. A de-identified subject ID, COVID-19 status, age in years and sex were almost always included in the sample metadata. HLA class I and class II types, where available, came from metadata supplied by the sample provider rather than from assay-based typing. On the study overall, not on this receptor specifically: Clinical and demographic metadata were provided uncurated, with the amount varying by source and participant.

The receptor was derived from a man in his 70s with acute or convalescent COVID-19. The rearrangement joined TRBV29-1 to TRBJ2-7; possibly the D gene is TRBD2, per 5 matching bases. Material for sequencing was peripheral blood. The DNA sequence follows: TGCAGCGTTGAAGGAGGGTCTTTCGAGCAGTACTTC. The translation is CSVEGGSFEQYF.